This note documents a single TCR beta chain sequence. What it recognizes is unknown. This sample was taken from a study of regulatory dendritic cells for organ transplantation. About the research overall: Day 6 dendritic cell cultures were stimulated with LPS.

Sorted subsets were CFSE-labeled and cultured approximately 5 days with allogeneic dendritic cells. Memory T cells were CD45RO+, naive were CD45RA+, sorted by FACS. Assay: immunoSEQ multiplex PCR; the TCRdb copy retains only in-frame clones and omits some. The repertoire holds 18,000 or so clones, with 70% to 85% as singletons. With 6 bases removed from V and 4 bases from J, the gap between germline ends came to 13 bases. The CDR3 covers 15 residues. Germline CDR1 and CDR2: MNHEY and SVGAGI. The chain links TRBV6-5 to TRBJ1-6; D not resolved. The sequence came from a human donor in good health. Sequencing was performed on memory CD4+ T cells from blood cultured with regulatory dendritic cells. Subset noted: CD45RO+ memory T cells. The CDR3 is CASRPPLGYNSPLHF. The DNA for the CDR3 is TGTGCCAGCAGACCCCCCCTGGGATATAATTCACCCCTCCACTTT.